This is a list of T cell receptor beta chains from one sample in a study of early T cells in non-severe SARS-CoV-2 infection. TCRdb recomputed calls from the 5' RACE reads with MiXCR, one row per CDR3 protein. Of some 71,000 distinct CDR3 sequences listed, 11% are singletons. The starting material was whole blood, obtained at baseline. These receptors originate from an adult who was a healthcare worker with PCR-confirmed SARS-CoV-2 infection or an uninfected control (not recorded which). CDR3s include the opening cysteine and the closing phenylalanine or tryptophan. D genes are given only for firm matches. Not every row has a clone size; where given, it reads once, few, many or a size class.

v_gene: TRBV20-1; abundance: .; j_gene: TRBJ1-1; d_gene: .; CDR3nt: TGCAGGGCTAGAGAAGCTTTCTTT; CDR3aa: CRAREAFF
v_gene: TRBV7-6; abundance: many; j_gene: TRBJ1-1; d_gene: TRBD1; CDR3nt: TGTGCCAGCAGCGTATACAGGGGAACTGAAGCTTTCTTT; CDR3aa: CASSVYRGTEAFF
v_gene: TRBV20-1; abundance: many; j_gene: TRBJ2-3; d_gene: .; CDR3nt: TGCAGTGGGATGGATTCGCACACAGATACGCAGTATTTT; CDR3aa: CSGMDSHTDTQYF
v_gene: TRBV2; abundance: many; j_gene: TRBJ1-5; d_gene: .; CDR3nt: TGTGCCAGCAGTGAACTAGGCAGGCGAACTCATGAGCCCCAGCATTTT; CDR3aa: CASSELGRRTHEPQHF
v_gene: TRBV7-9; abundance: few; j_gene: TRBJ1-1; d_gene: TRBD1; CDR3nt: TGTGCCAGCAGCTCAAAGGGGACAGAGGGCACTGAAGCTTTCTTT; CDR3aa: CASSSKGTEGTEAFF
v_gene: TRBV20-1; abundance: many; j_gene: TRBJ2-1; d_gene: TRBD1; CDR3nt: TGCAGTGCTCCTGGACAGGGGCGGCGTAATGAGCAGTTCTTC; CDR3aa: CSAPGQGRRNEQFF
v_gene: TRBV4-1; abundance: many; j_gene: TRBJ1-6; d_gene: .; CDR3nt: TGCGCCAGCAGCCAAGGAGGGAGCCTTTATTCACCCCTCCACTTT; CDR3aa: CASSQGGSLYSPLHF
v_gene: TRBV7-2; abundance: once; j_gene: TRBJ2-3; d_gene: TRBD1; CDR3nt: TGTGCCAGCAGCTCTACAGGGGGCGCGCAGTATTTT; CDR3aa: CASSSTGGAQYF
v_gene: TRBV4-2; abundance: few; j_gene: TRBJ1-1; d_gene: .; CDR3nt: TGTGCCAGCAGCCAAGAGGCCGGGGGCAACACTGAAGCTTTCTTT; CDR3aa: CASSQEAGGNTEAFF
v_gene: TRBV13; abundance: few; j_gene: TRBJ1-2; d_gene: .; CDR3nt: TGTGCCAGCAGCGCTGCGGGGCAGGGCATAAACTATGGCTACACCTTC; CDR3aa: CASSAAGQGINYGYTF
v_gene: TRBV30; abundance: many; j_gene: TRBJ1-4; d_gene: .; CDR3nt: TGTGCCTGGTCTCGGGAATTCAATGAAAAACTGTTTTTT; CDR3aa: CAWSREFNEKLFF
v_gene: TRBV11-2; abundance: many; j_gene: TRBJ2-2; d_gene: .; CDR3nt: TGTGCCAGCAGCCTGGGACTCGCCTCGAACACCGGGGAGCTGTTTTTT; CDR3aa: CASSLGLASNTGELFF
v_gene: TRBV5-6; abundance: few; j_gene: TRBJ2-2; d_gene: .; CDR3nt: TGTGCCAGCAGCTGGGTATCGAGGGAGCTGTTTTTT; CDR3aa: CASSWVSRELFF
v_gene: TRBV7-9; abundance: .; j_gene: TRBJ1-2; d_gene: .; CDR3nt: TGTGCCAGCAGCTTAGCGGCAGCCTTCTATGGCTACACCTTC; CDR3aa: CASSLAAAFYGYTF
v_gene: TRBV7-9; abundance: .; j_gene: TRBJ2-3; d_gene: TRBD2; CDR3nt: TGTGCCAGCAGCCACCTCCTAGCGGGGGCCTTAACGGATACGCAGTATTTT; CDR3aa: CASSHLLAGALTDTQYF
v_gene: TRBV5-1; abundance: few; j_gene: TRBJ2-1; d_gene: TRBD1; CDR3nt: TGCGCCAGCAGCTTGATATCGGGACAGAGCCTTTGGGAATTCCCCAGCAATGAGCAGTTCTTC; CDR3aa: CASSLISGQSLWEFPSNEQFF